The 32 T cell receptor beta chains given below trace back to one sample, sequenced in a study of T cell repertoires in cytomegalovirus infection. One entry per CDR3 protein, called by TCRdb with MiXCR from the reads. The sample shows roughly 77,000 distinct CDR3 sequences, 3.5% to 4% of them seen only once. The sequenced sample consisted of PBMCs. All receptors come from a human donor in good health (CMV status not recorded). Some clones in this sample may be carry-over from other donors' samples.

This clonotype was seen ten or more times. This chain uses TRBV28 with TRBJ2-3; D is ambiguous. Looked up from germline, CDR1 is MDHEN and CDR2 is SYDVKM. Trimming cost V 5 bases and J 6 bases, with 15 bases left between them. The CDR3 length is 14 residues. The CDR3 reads CASSPIGVRDTQYF. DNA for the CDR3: TGTGCCAGCAGTCCCATTGGAGTCCGGGATACGCAGTATTTT.

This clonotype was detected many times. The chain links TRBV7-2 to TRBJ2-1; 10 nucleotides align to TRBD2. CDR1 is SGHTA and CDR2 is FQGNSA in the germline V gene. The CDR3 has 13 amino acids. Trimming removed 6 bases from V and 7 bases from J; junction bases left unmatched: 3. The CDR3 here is CASRLAGVNEQFF. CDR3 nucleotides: TGTGCCAGCAGGCTAGCGGGAGTAAATGAGCAGTTCTTC.

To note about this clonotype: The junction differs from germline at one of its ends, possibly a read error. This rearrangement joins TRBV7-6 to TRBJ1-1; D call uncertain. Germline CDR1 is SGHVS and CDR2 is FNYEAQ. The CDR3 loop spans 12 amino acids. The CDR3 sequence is CASSRVRTEASF. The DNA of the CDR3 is TGTGCCAGCAGCCGAGTGCGCACTGAAGCTTCCTTT.

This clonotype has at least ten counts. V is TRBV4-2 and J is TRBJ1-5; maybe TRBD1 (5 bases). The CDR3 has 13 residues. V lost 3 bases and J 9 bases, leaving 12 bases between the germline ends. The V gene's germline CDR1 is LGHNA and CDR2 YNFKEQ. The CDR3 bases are TGTGCCAGCAGCCAGGCGGGGGAAGGGCCCCAGCATTTT. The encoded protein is CASSQAGEGPQHF.

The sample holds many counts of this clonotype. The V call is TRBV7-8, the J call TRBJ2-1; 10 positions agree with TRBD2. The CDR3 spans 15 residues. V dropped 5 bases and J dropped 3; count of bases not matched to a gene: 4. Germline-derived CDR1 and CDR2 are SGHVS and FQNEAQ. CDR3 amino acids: CASSKSSGGYNEQFF. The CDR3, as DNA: TGTGCCAGCAGCAAATCTAGCGGGGGCTACAATGAGCAGTTCTTC.

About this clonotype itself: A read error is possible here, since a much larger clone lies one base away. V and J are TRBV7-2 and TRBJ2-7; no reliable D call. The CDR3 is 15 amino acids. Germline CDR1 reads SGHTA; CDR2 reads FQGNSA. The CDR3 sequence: CASSLSSAAPNELYF. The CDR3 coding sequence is TGTGCCAGCAGCTTATCGTCAGCTGCTCCTAACGAGCTGTACTTC.

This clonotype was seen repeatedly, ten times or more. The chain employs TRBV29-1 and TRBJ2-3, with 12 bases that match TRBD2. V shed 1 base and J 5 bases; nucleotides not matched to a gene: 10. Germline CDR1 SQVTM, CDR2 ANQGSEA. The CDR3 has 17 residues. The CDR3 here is CSVEVLRTSGMKDTQYF. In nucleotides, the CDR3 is TGCAGCGTTGAAGTTCTGAGGACTAGCGGGATGAAAGATACGCAGTATTTT.

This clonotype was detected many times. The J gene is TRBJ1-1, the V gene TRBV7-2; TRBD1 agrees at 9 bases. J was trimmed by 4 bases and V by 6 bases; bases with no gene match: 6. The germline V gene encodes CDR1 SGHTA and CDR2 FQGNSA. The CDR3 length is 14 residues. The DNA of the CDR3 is TGTGCCAGCAGTACAGGGGGCGCGAGCACTGAAGCTTTCTTT. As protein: CASSTGGASTEAFF.

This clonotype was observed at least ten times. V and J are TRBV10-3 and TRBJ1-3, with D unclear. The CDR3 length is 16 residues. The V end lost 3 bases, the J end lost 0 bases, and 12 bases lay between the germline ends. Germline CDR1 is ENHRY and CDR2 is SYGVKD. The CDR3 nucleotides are TGTGCCATCAGTGACGGGCAGACTTCCTCTGGAAACACCATATATTTT. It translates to CAISDGQTSSGNTIYF.

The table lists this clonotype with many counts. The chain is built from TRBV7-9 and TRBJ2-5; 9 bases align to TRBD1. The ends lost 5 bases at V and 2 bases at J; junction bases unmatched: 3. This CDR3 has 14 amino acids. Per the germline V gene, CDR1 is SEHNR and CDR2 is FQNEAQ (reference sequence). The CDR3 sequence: CASSPGQGQETQYF. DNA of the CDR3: TGTGCCAGCAGCCCCGGACAGGGGCAAGAGACCCAGTACTTC.

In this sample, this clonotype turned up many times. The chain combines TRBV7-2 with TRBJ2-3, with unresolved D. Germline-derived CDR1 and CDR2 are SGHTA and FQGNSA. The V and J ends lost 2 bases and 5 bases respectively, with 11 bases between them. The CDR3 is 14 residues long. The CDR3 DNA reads TGTGCCAGCAGCTTAAGACGGGCATTAGATACGCAGTATTTT. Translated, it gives CASSLRRALDTQYF. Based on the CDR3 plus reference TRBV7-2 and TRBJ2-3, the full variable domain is GAGVSQSPSNKVTEKGKDVELRCDPISGHTALYWYRQSLGQGLEFLIYFQGNSAPDKSGLPSDRFSAERTGGSVSTLTIQRTQQEDSAVYLCASSLRRALDTQYFGPGTRLTVL.

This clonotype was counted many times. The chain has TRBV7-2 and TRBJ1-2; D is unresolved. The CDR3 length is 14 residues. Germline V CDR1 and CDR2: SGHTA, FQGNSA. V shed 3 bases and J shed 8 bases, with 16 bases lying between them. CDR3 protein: CASSLQLNSEGYTF. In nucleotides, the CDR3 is TGTGCCAGCAGCTTGCAATTAAATAGTGAAGGCTACACCTTC.

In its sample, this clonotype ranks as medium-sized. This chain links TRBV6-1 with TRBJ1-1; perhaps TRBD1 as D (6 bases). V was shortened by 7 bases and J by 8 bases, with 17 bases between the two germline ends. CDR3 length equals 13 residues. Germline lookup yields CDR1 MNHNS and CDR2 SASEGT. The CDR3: CASKPLQGTEAFF. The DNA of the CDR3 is TGTGCCAGCAAACCGTTACAGGGCACCGAAGCTTTCTTT.

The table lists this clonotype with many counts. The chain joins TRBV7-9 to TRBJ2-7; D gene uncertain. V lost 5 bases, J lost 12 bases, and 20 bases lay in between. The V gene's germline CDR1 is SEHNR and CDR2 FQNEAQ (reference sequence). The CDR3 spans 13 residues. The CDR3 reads CASSPAPVWVPYF. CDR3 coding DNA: TGTGCCAGCAGCCCAGCCCCGGTGTGGGTTCCGTACTTC. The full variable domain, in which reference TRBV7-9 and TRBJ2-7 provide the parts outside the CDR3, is DTGVSQNPRHKITKRGQNVTFRCDPISEHNRLYWYRQTLGQGPEFLTYFQNEAQLEKSRLLSDRFSAERPKGSFSTLEIQRTEQGDSAMYLCASSPAPVWVPYFGPGTRLTVT.

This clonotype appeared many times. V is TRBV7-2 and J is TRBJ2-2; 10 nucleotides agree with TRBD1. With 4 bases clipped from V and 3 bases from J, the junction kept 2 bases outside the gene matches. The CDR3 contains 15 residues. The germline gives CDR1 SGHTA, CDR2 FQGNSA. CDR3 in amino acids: CASSSDRGHTGELFF. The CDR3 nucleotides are TGTGCCAGCAGCTCCGACAGGGGGCACACCGGGGAGCTGTTTTTT.

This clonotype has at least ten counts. Here the CDR3 reads CASSLRQGTDTQYF. In DNA, the CDR3 is TGTGCCAGCAGCTTGAGACAGGGCACAGATACGCAGTATTTT. The gene calls are TRBV7-2 and TRBJ2-3; a weak D match, TRBD1 (6 bases). CDR3 length: 14 amino acids. Germline-derived CDR1 and CDR2 are SGHTA and FQGNSA. Trimming took off 3 bases at V and 1 base at J, with 8 bases between the two ends.

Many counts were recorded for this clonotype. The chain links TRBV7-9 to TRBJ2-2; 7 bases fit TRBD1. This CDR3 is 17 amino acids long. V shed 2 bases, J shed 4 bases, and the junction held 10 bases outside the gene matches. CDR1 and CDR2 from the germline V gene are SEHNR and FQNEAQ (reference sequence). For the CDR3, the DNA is TGTGCCAGCAGCTTACCCCTCGACAGGGCCTCCACCGGGGAGCTGTTTTTT. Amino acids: CASSLPLDRASTGELFF.

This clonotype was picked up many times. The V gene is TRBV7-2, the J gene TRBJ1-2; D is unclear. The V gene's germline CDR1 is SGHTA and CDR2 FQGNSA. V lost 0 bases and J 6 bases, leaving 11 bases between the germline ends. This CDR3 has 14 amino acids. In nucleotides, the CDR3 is TGTGCCAGCAGCTTAGCCGCGGCTCCTAATGGCTACACCTTC. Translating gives CASSLAAAPNGYTF.

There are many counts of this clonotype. The CDR3 bases are TGTGCCAGCTCCCGAGACGAGACTGAAGCTTTCTTT. Translating gives CASSRDETEAFF. V and J are TRBV6-2 or TRBV6-3 and TRBJ1-1; D uncertain. The ends were cut back, 8 bases at V and 5 bases at J, with 12 bases in the middle. There are 12 residues in the CDR3. The germline V gene encodes CDR1 MNHEY and CDR2 SVGEGT.

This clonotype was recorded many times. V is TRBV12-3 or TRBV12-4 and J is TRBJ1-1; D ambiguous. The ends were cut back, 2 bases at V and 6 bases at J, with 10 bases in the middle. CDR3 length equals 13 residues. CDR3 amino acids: CASSLLGYSEAFF. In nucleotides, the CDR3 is TGTGCCAGCAGTTTATTAGGGTATTCTGAAGCTTTCTTT.

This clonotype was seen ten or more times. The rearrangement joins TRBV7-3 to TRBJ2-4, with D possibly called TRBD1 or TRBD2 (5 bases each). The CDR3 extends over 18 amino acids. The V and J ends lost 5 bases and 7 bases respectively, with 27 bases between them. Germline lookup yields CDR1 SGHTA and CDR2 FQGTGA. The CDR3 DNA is TGTGCCAGCAGCATTAAAACTACCTCCCGGGGCCGGAGGAACATTCAGTACTTC. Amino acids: CASSIKTTSRGRRNIQYF.

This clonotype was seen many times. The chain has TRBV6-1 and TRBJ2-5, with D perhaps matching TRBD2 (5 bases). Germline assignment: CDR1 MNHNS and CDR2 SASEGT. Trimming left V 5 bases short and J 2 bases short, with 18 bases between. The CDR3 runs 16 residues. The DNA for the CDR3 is TGTGCCAGCAGTTATGAGTGGGGAGCCAAACAAGAGACCCAGTACTTC. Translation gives CASSYEWGAKQETQYF.

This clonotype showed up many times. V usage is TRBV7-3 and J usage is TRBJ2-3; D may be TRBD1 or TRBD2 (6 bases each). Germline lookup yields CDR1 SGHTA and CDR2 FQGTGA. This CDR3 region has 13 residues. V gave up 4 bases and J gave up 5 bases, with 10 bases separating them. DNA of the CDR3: TGTGCCAGCAGCTCGGGGGCCCAAGATACGCAGTATTTT. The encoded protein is CASSSGAQDTQYF.

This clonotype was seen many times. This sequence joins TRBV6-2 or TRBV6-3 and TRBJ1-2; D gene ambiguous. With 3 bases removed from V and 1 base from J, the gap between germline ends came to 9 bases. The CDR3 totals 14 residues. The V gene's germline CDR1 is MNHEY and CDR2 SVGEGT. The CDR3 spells CASSYKANNYGYTF. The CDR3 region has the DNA TGTGCCAGCAGTTATAAAGCTAATAACTATGGCTACACCTTC.

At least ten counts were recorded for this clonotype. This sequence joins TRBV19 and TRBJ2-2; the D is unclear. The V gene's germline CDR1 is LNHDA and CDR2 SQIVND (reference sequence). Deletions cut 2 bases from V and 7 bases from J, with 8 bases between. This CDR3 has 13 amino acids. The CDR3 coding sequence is TGTGCCAGTAGTATATGGGAAAACGGGGAGCTGTTTTTT. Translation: CASSIWENGELFF.

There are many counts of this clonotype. CDR3 loop: CASSSAGAWVDTQYF. The CDR3 coding sequence is TGTGCCAGCAGCTCAGCGGGAGCGTGGGTAGATACGCAGTATTTT. The J gene is TRBJ2-3, the V gene TRBV7-2, with 8 bases fitting TRBD2. The CDR3 is made up of 15 amino acids. With 4 bases clipped from V and 5 bases from J, the junction kept 8 bases outside the gene matches. Looked up from germline, CDR1 is SGHTA and CDR2 is FQGNSA.

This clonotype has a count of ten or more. The CDR3 nucleotides read TGTGCCAGCAGCTTAGGGACTAGAAACTACGAGCAGTACTTC. Encoded protein: CASSLGTRNYEQYF. V is TRBV7-2 and J is TRBJ2-7; 7 bases match TRBD2. Germline trimming cut 1 base from V and 3 bases from J; bases unmatched to any gene: 3. CDR3 length equals 14 residues. The germline gives CDR1 SGHTA, CDR2 FQGNSA.

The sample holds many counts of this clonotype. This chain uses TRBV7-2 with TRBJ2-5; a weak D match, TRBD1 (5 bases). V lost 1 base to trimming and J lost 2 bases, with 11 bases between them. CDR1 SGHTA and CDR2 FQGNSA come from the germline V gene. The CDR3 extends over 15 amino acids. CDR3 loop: CASSLEGRLQETQYF. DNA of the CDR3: TGTGCCAGCAGCTTAGAGGGGCGGCTTCAAGAGACCCAGTACTTC.

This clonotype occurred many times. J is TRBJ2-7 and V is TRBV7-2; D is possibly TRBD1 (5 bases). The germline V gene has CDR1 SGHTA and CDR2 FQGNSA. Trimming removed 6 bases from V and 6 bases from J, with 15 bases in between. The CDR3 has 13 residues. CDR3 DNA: TGTGCCAGCAGGAGACAGCCCCGAGGCGAGCAGTACTTC. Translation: CASRRQPRGEQYF.

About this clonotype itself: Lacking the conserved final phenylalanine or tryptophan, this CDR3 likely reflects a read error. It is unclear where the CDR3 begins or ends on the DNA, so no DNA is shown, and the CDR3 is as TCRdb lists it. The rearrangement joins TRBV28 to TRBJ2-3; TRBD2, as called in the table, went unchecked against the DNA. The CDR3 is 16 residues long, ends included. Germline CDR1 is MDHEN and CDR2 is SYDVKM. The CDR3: CASSLEPGAGATDTQY.

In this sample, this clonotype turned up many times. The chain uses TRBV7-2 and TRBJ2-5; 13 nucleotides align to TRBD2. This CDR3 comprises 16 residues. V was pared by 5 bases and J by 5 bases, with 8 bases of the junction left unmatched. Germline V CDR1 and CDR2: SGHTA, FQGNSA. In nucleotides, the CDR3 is TGTGCCAGCAGCCCCACTAGCGGGAGGGCCAAGGAGACCCAGTACTTC. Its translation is CASSPTSGRAKETQYF. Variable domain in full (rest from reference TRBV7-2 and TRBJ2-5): GAGVSQSPSNKVTEKGKDVELRCDPISGHTALYWYRQSLGQGLEFLIYFQGNSAPDKSGLPSDRFSAERTGGSVSTLTIQRTQQEDSAVYLCASSPTSGRAKETQYFGPGTRLLVL.

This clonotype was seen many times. The CDR3 region has the DNA TGTGCCAGCAGTCGGACGGGGTATACTGAAGCTTTCTTT. It yields the protein CASSRTGYTEAFF. This chain joins TRBV12-3 or TRBV12-4 and TRBJ1-1, with unresolved D. This CDR3 comprises 13 residues. The ends were cut back, 5 bases at V and 5 bases at J, with 12 bases in the middle.